The present entry profiles one TCR beta chain with its context. These data belong to a study of blood T cell repertoires in COVID-19. Sequencing was performed with immunoSEQ multiplex PCR; in TCRdb, only in-frame clones are kept and a portion is missing. This sample carries around 180,000 clones, roughly 80% of them seen once, and the ten largest clones take around 12%. This receptor was identified in a woman of 80 years or more with COVID-19, enrolled during active disease. The sequenced sample consisted of peripheral blood.

This chain's CDR3 is CATSDDNEQFF. In DNA form, the CDR3 reads TGTGCCACCAGTGACGACAATGAGCAGTTCTTC. This chain connects TRBV24-1 to TRBJ2-1; D is unresolved. Germline V lookup: CDR1 KGHDR, CDR2 SFDVKD. V lost 4 bases and J 5 bases, leaving 2 bases between the germline ends. CDR3 length: 11 residues.